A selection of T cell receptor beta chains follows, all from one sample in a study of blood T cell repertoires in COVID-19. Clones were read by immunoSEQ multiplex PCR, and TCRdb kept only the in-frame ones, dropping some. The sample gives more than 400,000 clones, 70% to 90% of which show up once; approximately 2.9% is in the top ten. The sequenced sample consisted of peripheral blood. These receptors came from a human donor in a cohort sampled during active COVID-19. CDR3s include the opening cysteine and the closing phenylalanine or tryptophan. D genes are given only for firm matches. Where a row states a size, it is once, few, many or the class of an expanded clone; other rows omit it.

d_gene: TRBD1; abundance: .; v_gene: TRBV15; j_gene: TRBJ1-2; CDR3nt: TGTGCCACTTCCCGCTCCGGGACAGGGGATGGCTACACCTTC; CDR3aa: CATSRSGTGDGYTF
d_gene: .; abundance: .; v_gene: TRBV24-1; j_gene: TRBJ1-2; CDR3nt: TGTGCCACCAGTGCTCAGGGTCTCAACTATGGCTACACCTTC; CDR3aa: CATSAQGLNYGYTF
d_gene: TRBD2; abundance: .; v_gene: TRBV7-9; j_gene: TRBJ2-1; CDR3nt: TGTGCCAGCAGCTCCATGACTAGCGGGGACAATGAGCAGTTCTTC; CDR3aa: CASSSMTSGDNEQFF
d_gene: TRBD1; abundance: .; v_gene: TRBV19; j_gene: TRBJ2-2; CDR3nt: TGTGCCAGTAGGGACAGGGGGCGTGATGAGGAGCTGTTTTTT; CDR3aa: CASRDRGRDEELFF
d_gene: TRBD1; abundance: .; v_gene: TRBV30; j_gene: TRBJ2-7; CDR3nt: TGTGCCTGGAGTGCGGGACAGAGCGAGCAGTACTTC; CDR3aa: CAWSAGQSEQYF
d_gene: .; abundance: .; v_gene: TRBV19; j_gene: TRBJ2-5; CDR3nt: TGTGCCAGCAGGGGGACTAGAGGAGAGACCCAGTACTTC; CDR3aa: CASRGTRGETQYF
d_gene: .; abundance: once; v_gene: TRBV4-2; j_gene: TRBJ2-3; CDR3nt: TGTGCCAGCAGCCAGGCCTCGGACTACAGAAACACAGATACGCAGTATTTT; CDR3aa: CASSQASDYRNTDTQYF
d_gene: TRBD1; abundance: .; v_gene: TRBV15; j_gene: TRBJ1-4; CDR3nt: TGTGCCACCAGCAGAGATAGCAGGGGACAGGAAAAACTGTTTTTT; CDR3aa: CATSRDSRGQEKLFF
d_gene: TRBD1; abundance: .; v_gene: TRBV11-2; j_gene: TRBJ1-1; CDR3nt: TGTGCCAGCAGCTTTATACAGGGGGCAGGCACTGAAGCTTTCTTT; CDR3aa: CASSFIQGAGTEAFF
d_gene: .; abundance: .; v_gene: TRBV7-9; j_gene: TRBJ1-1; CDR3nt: TGTGCCAGCAGCTCACCGCGGGGGGTTAGAACTGAAGCTTTCTTT; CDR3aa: CASSSPRGVRTEAFF
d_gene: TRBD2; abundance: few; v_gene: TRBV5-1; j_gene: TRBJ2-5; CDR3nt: TGCGCCAGCAGCCCTAACACTAGCGGGAGGGAAGAGACCCAGTACTTC; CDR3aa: CASSPNTSGREETQYF
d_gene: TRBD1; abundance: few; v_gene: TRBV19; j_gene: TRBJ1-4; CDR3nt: TGTGCCAGTAAAACCGGGACAGATAATGAAAAACTGTTTTTT; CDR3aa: CASKTGTDNEKLFF
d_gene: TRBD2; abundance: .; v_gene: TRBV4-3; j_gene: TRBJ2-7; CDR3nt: TGCGCCAGCAGCCAAGATTGGGCTAGCGGCCAAGAGGGGGAGCAGTACTTC; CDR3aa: CASSQDWASGQEGEQYF
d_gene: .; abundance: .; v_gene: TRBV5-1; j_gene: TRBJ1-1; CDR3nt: TGCGCCAGCAGCTTGATAGGGGCAGGGAGGACTGAAGCTTTCTTT; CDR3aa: CASSLIGAGRTEAFF